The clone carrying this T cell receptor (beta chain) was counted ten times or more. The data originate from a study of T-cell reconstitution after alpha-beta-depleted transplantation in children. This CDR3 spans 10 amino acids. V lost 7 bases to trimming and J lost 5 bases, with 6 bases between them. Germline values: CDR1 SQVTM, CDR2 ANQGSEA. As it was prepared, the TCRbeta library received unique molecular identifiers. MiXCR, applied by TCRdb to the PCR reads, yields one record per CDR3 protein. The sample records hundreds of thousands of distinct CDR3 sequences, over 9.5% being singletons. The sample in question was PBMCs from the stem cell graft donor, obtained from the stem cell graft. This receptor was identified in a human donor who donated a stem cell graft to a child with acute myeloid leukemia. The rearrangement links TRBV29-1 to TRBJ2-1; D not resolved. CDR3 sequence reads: CSAANNEQFF. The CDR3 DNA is TGCAGCGCGGCGAACAATGAGCAGTTCTTC.